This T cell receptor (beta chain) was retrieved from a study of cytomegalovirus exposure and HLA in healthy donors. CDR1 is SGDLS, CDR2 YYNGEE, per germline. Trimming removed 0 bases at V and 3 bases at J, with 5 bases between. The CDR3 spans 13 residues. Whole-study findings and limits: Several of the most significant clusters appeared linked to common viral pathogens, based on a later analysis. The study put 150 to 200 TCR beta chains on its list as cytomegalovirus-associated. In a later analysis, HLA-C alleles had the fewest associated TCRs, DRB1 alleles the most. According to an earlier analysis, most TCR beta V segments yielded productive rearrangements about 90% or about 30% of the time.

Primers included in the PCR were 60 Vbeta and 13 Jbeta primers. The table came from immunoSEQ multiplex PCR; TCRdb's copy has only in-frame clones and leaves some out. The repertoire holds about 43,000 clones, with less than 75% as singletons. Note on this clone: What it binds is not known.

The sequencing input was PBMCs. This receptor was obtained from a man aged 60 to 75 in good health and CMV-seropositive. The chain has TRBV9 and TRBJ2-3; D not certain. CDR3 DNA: TGTGCCAGCAGCGTAGCTTCTACAGATACGCAGTATTTT. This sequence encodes CASSVASTDTQYF.